Following are 5 T cell receptor beta chains from one sample sequenced in a study of T cell responses to AZD1222 COVID-19 vaccine. Sequencing used immunoSEQ multiplex PCR; TCRdb keeps in-frame clones, though not all of them. This table has more than 100,000 clones, 88% appearing once. The input for sequencing was peripheral blood, taken on day 0 of AZD1222 vaccination. These receptors were obtained from an adult in good health.

The J gene is TRBJ2-2, the V gene TRBV30, with D unclear. Germline CDR1 GTSNPN, CDR2 SVGIG (reference sequence). Trimming left V 0 bases short and J 2 bases short, with 7 bases between. The CDR3 contains 14 residues. CDR3 coding DNA: TGTGCCTGGAGTGTTGGATCTAACACCGGGGAGCTGTTTTTT. This sequence encodes CAWSVGSNTGELFF.

In nucleotides, the CDR3 is TGCAGCGCCTACAGGACTAACACTGAAGCTTTCTTT. It is translated as CSAYRTNTEAFF. This chain links TRBV29-1 with TRBJ1-1, with D tentatively TRBD1 (5 bases). Per the germline V gene, CDR1 is SQVTM and CDR2 is ANQGSEA. CDR3 size: 12 residues. Trimming pared 7 bases from V and 2 bases from J, leaving 11 bases between.

This rearrangement joins TRBV6-1 to TRBJ2-7; a possible D gene is TRBD1 (5 bases). Trimming shortened V by 2 bases and J by 2 bases, and 10 bases separated the two germline ends. Germline V gene lookup returns CDR1 MNHNS and CDR2 SASEGT. The CDR3 length is 14 residues. The CDR3 is CASSENGAAYEQYF. As DNA, the CDR3 is TGTGCCAGCAGTGAAAATGGGGCAGCCTACGAGCAGTACTTC.

The chain links TRBV13 to TRBJ1-6; tentatively, D is TRBD1 (6 bases). Germline V gene data show CDR1 as PRHDT and CDR2 as FYEKMQ (reference sequence). V was pared by 3 bases and J by 6 bases, with 15 bases between. The CDR3 runs to 16 residues. In DNA form, the CDR3 reads TGTGCCAGCAGCTTCCAGGGGTTCAGTATTAATTCACCCCTCCACTTT. Its translation is CASSFQGFSINSPLHF.

The rearrangement links TRBV19 to TRBJ1-5, with a tentative D call TRBD1 (5 bases). The ends were cut back, 6 bases at V and 4 bases at J, with 16 bases in the middle. CDR1 is LNHDA and CDR2 is SQIVND in the germline V gene (reference sequence). CDR3 length: 15 residues. This chain's CDR3 is CASSLTRGVNQPQHF. The CDR3 DNA is TGTGCCAGTAGCCTGACAAGGGGCGTAAATCAGCCCCAGCATTTT. The full variable domain, in which reference TRBV19 and TRBJ1-5 provide the parts outside the CDR3, is DGGITQSPKYLFRKEGQNVTLSCEQNLNHDAMYWYRQDPGQGLRLIYYSQIVNDFQKGDIAEGYSVSREKKESFPLTVTSAQKNPTAFYLCASSLTRGVNQPQHFGDGTRLSIL.